This record covers a single T cell receptor beta chain. This clone appeared a single time. Its antigen specificity is not known. Base qualities were left out, and no much larger clone turns up one base away. The entry originates in a study of blood T cell repertoires in COVID-19 (dated by TCRdb to 2020 to 2021). About the study as a whole: Samples from collaborators originated in the United States, Italy and Spain and spanned both the acute and convalescent phases of COVID-19. The prospective study material was composed of cDNA or gDNA derived from T cells, B-cell-depleted T cells, or PBMCs. The dataset comprised deeply sampled blood TCRbeta repertoires from subjects exposed to, actively infected with, or recovered from COVID-19. The repertoires were released in a freely available public database meant as a resource for research on the immune response to SARS-CoV-2. Samples were obtained from the ongoing ImmuneRACE study (first 160 participants) and from 1,254 subjects provided by 6 global collaborators. Sample metadata almost always included a de-identified subject ID, COVID-19 status, age in years and sex. Where available, HLA class I and class II types were obtained from metadata supplied by the sample provider rather than from assay-based typing. The study at large found these results: Clinical and demographic metadata were provided uncurated, with the amount varying by source and participant.

One collaborating source in Seattle enrolled patients while the patients were actively infected and followed the patients over time throughout the course of disease. Collaborating institutions collected whole blood in K2EDTA tubes following their own protocols. For TCRbeta analysis, collaborators shipped samples as frozen whole blood, isolated PBMCs, or DNA extracted from either of those sample types. TCRbeta CDR3 regions were amplified from genomic DNA by means of the immunoSEQ Assay, a bias-controlled multiplex PCR. Regarding the original processing steps: Nucleated cell counts per sample were estimated from amplification of reference gene primers within the assay. To quantify the absolute abundance of each unique TCRbeta CDR3 rearrangement, sequence reads were collapsed and filtered. For each sample, productive Simpson clonality was calculated as the square root of Simpson's diversity index over productive rearrangements. TCRdb retrieved this table from immuneACCESS and kept in-frame rearrangements only. Not all clones are present; in checked studies, unresolved V genes account for under half, and no reason is known for the remainder. The V and J calls and clone size are taken from that table; D and trimming were inferred from the DNA. This sample gives tens of thousands of clones in total; about 77% of them show up just once. Jointly, the top ten make up 6.3% of the sample.

The CDR3 covers 18 residues, taking in both the cysteine and the phenylalanine. Only the CDR3 DNA stays, 54 bases, in frame from base 1. V trim: 1 base; J trim: 4 bases; unmatched bases: 15. Reading the germline V gene gives CDR1 SGHVS and CDR2 FNYEAQ. The material sequenced was peripheral blood. The chain is encoded by TRBV7-6 joined to TRBJ2-5; 7 nucleotides in the junction match TRBD2. The origin of this receptor is a man between 65 and 85 years old with COVID-19, enrolled during active disease. The CDR3 corresponds to CASSLEEPEGGPGETQYF. The sequence in DNA is TGTGCCAGCAGCTTAGAGGAGCCAGAGGGAGGGCCGGGAGAGACCCAGTACTTC.